This TCR beta chain was captured by sequencing in a study of patients and donors after allogeneic stem cell transplantation. This clonotype occurred a few times. Via MiXCR, TCRdb re-called the RT-PCR reads, giving one row per CDR3 protein. The sample lists 150,000 to 200,000 distinct CDR3 sequences; roughly 30% were seen once. The CDR3 is 15 residues long. Germline values: CDR1 KGHSH, CDR2 LQKENI. Deletions cut 0 bases from V and 5 bases from J, with 13 bases between. The sequence derives from a human donor who was either an allogeneic HSCT recipient or a stem cell or donor lymphocyte infusion donor (not recorded which). It is not recorded whose cells these are; they may come from a transplant donor. Source material: blood, either unsorted or a sorted T cell fraction (not recorded which). The V gene is TRBV18, the J gene TRBJ1-1, with D unresolved. CDR3 sequence: CASSPPISEGTEAFF. The CDR3 DNA follows: TGTGCCAGCTCACCACCCATCAGCGAGGGAACTGAAGCTTTCTTT.